One and the same sample provided the 2 T cell receptor beta chains below, sequenced in a study of T-cell memory formation after mild COVID-19. TCRdb passed the 5' RACE reads through MiXCR, listing each CDR3 protein once. The table lists roughly 400,000 distinct CDR3 sequences, approximately 24% of them singletons. The sample taken for sequencing was PBMCs or a T cell subset sorted from them (not recorded which). These receptor sequences come from an adult woman who had mild COVID-19 (a few samples of this study predate the infection). Cell type and time point are not known.

The chain links TRBV11-2 to TRBJ2-3, with D hard to call. CDR3 size: 15 residues. V was cut by 3 bases and J by 2 bases, with 12 bases left in between. Germline lookup yields CDR1 SGHAT and CDR2 FQNNGV. The DNA of the CDR3 is TGTGCCAGCAGCTTCCGGGCAGCGATCACAGATACGCAGTATTTT. Protein product: CASSFRAAITDTQYF.

Ten or more counts support this clonotype. V is TRBV11-3 and J is TRBJ2-7; 9 bases map to TRBD1. J was trimmed by 3 bases and V by 0 bases; bases with no gene match: 3. Germline CDR1 is SGHNT and CDR2 is YENEEA. The CDR3 is made up of 15 amino acids. The chain's CDR3 is CASSLDRDRDYEQYF. The CDR3 DNA reads as TGTGCCAGCAGCTTAGATAGGGACAGGGACTACGAGCAGTACTTC.